This T cell receptor beta chain appears in the sequencing data of a study of cytomegalovirus exposure and HLA in healthy donors. 13 Jbeta primers and 60 Vbeta primers were used for the PCR. Repertoires were generated with immunoSEQ multiplex PCR, while TCRdb's copy carries only in-frame clones and drops some. The profile shows under 200,000 clones, around 68% of them singletons. Points on this clone: One end of the junction is discordant with germline, which a read error may explain.

The clonotype comes from a girl between 5 and 17 years old in good health and CMV-seronegative. Sequenced: PBMCs.

The CDR3 sequence: CSVEGPRF. CDR3 coding DNA: TGCAGCGTTGAGGGGCCGAGATTT. V and J are TRBV29-1 and TRBJ1-1; D perhaps matches TRBD1 (5 bases). The CDR3 consists of 8 residues. Germline V gene sequence: CDR1 SQVTM, CDR2 ANQGSEA.